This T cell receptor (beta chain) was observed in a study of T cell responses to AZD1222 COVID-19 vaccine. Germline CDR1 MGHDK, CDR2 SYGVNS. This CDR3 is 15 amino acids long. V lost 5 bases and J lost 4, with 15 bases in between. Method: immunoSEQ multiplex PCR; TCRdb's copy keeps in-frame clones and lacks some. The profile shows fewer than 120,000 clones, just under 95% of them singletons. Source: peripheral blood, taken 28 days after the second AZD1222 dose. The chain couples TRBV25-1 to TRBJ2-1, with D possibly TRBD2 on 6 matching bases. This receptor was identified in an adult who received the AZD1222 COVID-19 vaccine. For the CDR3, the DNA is TGTGCCAGCAGTAGGGGCGGGACCTCATACAATGAGCAGTTCTTC. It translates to CASSRGGTSYNEQFF.